This T cell receptor beta chain was sequenced for a study of T cell repertoires and HLA-DP antigens. Study at large: Average DNA input: around 230 ng for CD137+CD4+ sorts, around 1.3 ug pre-culture.

Purity of the untouched CD4+ T cells was 95% to 98%. This clone showed up just once. Its antigen remains unknown. V lost 10 bases and J lost 4, with 16 bases in between. The CDR3 runs to 13 residues. The germline V gene has CDR1 LNHDA and CDR2 SQIVND (reference sequence). The PCR primers covered 54 TRBV and 13 TRBJ segments. Clones were sequenced by immunoSEQ multiplex PCR, and TCRdb holds only the in-frame ones, with some missing. The sample has about 89,000 clones, about 89% seen once; the top ten hold around 1.7%. The origin of this receptor is a man aged 50 or older in good health and CMV-seronegative. Specimen: CD4+ T cells from PBMCs. This chain links TRBV19 with TRBJ1-1; D is perhaps TRBD1 (6 bases). CDR3 amino acids: CATILGGGTEAFF. In DNA form, the CDR3 reads TGTGCCACCATACTCGGGGGCGGCACTGAAGCTTTCTTT.